Listed below are T cell receptor beta chains from one sample, sequenced in a study of OX40 agonist ivuxolimab in advanced cancers. Repertoires were generated with immunoSEQ multiplex PCR, while TCRdb's copy carries only in-frame clones and drops some. The sample holds about 76,000 clones; roughly 89% are singletons and the top ten take roughly 13%. The sequenced sample was CD4+ or CD8+ T cells sorted from blood, obtained in a trial of the OX40 agonist ivuxolimab. These receptors originate from an adult with an advanced solid tumor such as melanoma, head and neck, liver or kidney cancer. The CDR3 runs from the conserved cysteine through the conserved F or W. Fields, in order: V gene, CDR3 protein.

TRBV11-1 CASDNYNEQFF
TRBV5-1 CASSYPGGLAGADTQYF
TRBV4-1 CASSQARTYEQYF
TRBV5-4 CASSLAGARSYEQYF
TRBV5-1 CASSLSADIPYEQYF
TRBV29-1 CSVDRGLQPQHF
TRBV7-9 CASSQGTDNQETQYF
TRBV7-9 CASSYPYSGVNTGELFF
TRBV28 CASSLWDDEQFF
TRBV25-1 CASSEWGESYEQYF
TRBV11-3 CASSPGTSYEQYF
TRBV5-6 CASSLPSSRDEQFF